These T cell receptor beta chains were read from a single sample in a study of human thymus T cells. Assay used: immunoSEQ multiplex PCR; TCRdb lists only in-frame clones, some missing. This table holds about 46,000 clones, more than 85% found once. What was sequenced was blood. Receptor source: a girl under three years old with a congenital heart defect but otherwise immunologically healthy. Each CDR3 is given with its conserved first and last residue. Each record gives: V gene, D gene, J gene, clone size, CDR3 DNA, CDR3 protein. A D gene is named only where the DNA matches it firmly. Clone sizes are given selectively: once, few, many, or a class where the clone is expanded.

V gene: TRBV7-9; D gene: .; J gene: TRBJ2-1; clone size: .; CDR3 DNA: TGTGCCAGCAGCTTAGTCCGGGACAACAATGAGCAGTTCTTC; CDR3 protein: CASSLVRDNNEQFF
V gene: TRBV4-1; D gene: TRBD2; J gene: TRBJ2-1; clone size: .; CDR3 DNA: TGCGCCAGCAGCCTATTTCTAGCGGGAGGGCCGAATGAGCAGTTCTTC; CDR3 protein: CASSLFLAGGPNEQFF
V gene: TRBV7-9; D gene: .; J gene: TRBJ2-1; clone size: .; CDR3 DNA: TGTGCCAGCAGGGACATGGGGGAGGCGTCCTACAATGAGCAGTTCTTC; CDR3 protein: CASRDMGEASYNEQFF
V gene: TRBV7-2; D gene: .; J gene: TRBJ2-5; clone size: .; CDR3 DNA: TGTGCCAGCAGCACGACTAGCCAAGAGACCCAGTACTTC; CDR3 protein: CASSTTSQETQYF
V gene: TRBV6-6; D gene: .; J gene: TRBJ1-2; clone size: .; CDR3 DNA: TGTGCCAGCAGTTACACGGGGGGAGCTTATGGCTACACCTTC; CDR3 protein: CASSYTGGAYGYTF
V gene: TRBV4-1; D gene: .; J gene: TRBJ2-7; clone size: .; CDR3 DNA: TGCGCCAGCAGCCACCCCGTCGGGGGCGTTGGCGAGCAGTACTTC; CDR3 protein: CASSHPVGGVGEQYF
V gene: TRBV2; D gene: .; J gene: TRBJ2-7; clone size: .; CDR3 DNA: TGTGCCAGCAGTGATGATGGGGGTGCGTACTTC; CDR3 protein: CASSDDGGAYF
V gene: TRBV30; D gene: TRBD2; J gene: TRBJ2-3; clone size: few; CDR3 DNA: TGTGCCTGGTCTAGCGGATTCACAGATACGCAGTATTTT; CDR3 protein: CAWSSGFTDTQYF
V gene: TRBV12-5; D gene: TRBD1; J gene: TRBJ1-5; clone size: .; CDR3 DNA: TGTGCTAGTGGTTTGGTGACAGGGGGTACGAATCAGCCCCAGCATTTT; CDR3 protein: CASGLVTGGTNQPQHF
V gene: TRBV19; D gene: TRBD1; J gene: TRBJ1-1; clone size: .; CDR3 DNA: TGTGCCAGTAGTATCCAAGGGGGCCTGAACACTGAAGCTTTCTTT; CDR3 protein: CASSIQGGLNTEAFF
V gene: TRBV7-6; D gene: TRBD2; J gene: TRBJ2-3; clone size: .; CDR3 DNA: TGTGCCGGCAGCTTAGCGGGGTCTATGAGCACAGATACGCAGTATTTT; CDR3 protein: CAGSLAGSMSTDTQYF
V gene: TRBV5-1; D gene: TRBD2; J gene: TRBJ2-7; clone size: .; CDR3 DNA: TGCGCCAGTAGCGGGACTAGCGGGAGTGCCTACGAGCAGTACTTC; CDR3 protein: CASSGTSGSAYEQYF
V gene: TRBV15; D gene: TRBD2; J gene: TRBJ2-7; clone size: .; CDR3 DNA: TGTGCCACCAGCAGAGGGGGACTAGCGGGATCCTACGAGCAGTACTTC; CDR3 protein: CATSRGGLAGSYEQYF
V gene: TRBV5-4; D gene: TRBD1; J gene: TRBJ2-7; clone size: .; CDR3 DNA: TGTGCCAGCAGCTTGGGGGGACAGGTTTCCTACGAGCAGTACTTC; CDR3 protein: CASSLGGQVSYEQYF
V gene: TRBV20-1; D gene: .; J gene: TRBJ1-1; clone size: .; CDR3 DNA: TGCAGTGCTAGACTGGGTACTGAAGCTTTCTTT; CDR3 protein: CSARLGTEAFF
V gene: TRBV5-1; D gene: .; J gene: TRBJ2-1; clone size: once; CDR3 DNA: TGCGCCAGCAGCTCTTCCGGTTGGGATGAGCAGTTCTTC; CDR3 protein: CASSSSGWDEQFF
V gene: TRBV27; D gene: TRBD1; J gene: TRBJ2-7; clone size: .; CDR3 DNA: TGTGCCAGCAGTTCGGGACAGCCTTCCTACGAGCAGTACTTC; CDR3 protein: CASSSGQPSYEQYF
V gene: TRBV28; D gene: .; J gene: TRBJ2-7; clone size: .; CDR3 DNA: TGTGCCAGCAGGCGATCAGGGTTCTCCTACGAGCAGTACTTC; CDR3 protein: CASRRSGFSYEQYF
V gene: TRBV23-1; D gene: .; J gene: TRBJ1-1; clone size: .; CDR3 DNA: TGCGCCAGCAGTCAATGGGGGCCCATGAACACTGAAGCTTTCTTT; CDR3 protein: CASSQWGPMNTEAFF
V gene: TRBV10-3; D gene: .; J gene: TRBJ2-7; clone size: .; CDR3 DNA: TGTGCCATCACAGGATTATCCTACGAGCAGTACTTC; CDR3 protein: CAITGLSYEQYF
V gene: TRBV7-9; D gene: TRBD2; J gene: TRBJ2-1; clone size: .; CDR3 DNA: TGTGCCAGCAGCTCAGTACGACTAGCCCCTAGAAGCTCCTACAATGAGCAGTTCTTC; CDR3 protein: CASSSVRLAPRSSYNEQFF
V gene: TRBV27; D gene: .; J gene: TRBJ1-1; clone size: .; CDR3 DNA: TGTGCCAGCAGTTACACCGGGACTCCGAACACTGAAGCTTTCTTT; CDR3 protein: CASSYTGTPNTEAFF
V gene: TRBV27; D gene: TRBD1; J gene: TRBJ1-2; clone size: .; CDR3 DNA: TGTGCCAGCAGTTTATCGTTTACAGGGGGCTACGGCTACACCTTC; CDR3 protein: CASSLSFTGGYGYTF
V gene: TRBV9; D gene: TRBD2; J gene: TRBJ2-1; clone size: few; CDR3 DNA: TGTGCCAGCAGCGTAGATTGGCGGGAGGTAGGGAATGAGCAGTTCTTC; CDR3 protein: CASSVDWREVGNEQFF
V gene: TRBV7-2; D gene: .; J gene: TRBJ2-1; clone size: .; CDR3 DNA: TGTGCCAGCAGCTTGAGTTCCTACAATGAGCAGTTCTTC; CDR3 protein: CASSLSSYNEQFF
V gene: TRBV30; D gene: .; J gene: TRBJ2-2; clone size: .; CDR3 DNA: TGTGCCTGGAGTGTCCATACCACCAGGATCCCATGGATGCCCACCATGGGCGGGGAGCTGTTTTTT; CDR3 protein: CAWSVHTTRIPWMPTMGGELFF
V gene: TRBV14; D gene: .; J gene: TRBJ1-1; clone size: .; CDR3 DNA: TGTGCCAGCAGCCAAGATGTAGGGGAGGTGGCTGAAGCTTTCTTT; CDR3 protein: CASSQDVGEVAEAFF
V gene: TRBV11-2; D gene: TRBD1; J gene: TRBJ1-2; clone size: .; CDR3 DNA: TGTGCCAGCAGTTTATCGACAGGGAACTATGGCTACACCTTC; CDR3 protein: CASSLSTGNYGYTF
V gene: TRBV6-5; D gene: .; J gene: TRBJ1-2; clone size: .; CDR3 DNA: TGTGCCAGCAGTTACTCGGGCGTAGGTAATGGCTACACCTTC; CDR3 protein: CASSYSGVGNGYTF
V gene: TRBV5-5; D gene: .; J gene: TRBJ2-7; clone size: .; CDR3 DNA: TGTGCCAGCAGCTCGATAACCCCCGAGCAGTACTTC; CDR3 protein: CASSSITPEQYF
V gene: TRBV4-2; D gene: TRBD1; J gene: TRBJ1-2; clone size: .; CDR3 DNA: TGTGCCAGCAGCCAAGATACAGGGGGCTATGGCTACACCTTC; CDR3 protein: CASSQDTGGYGYTF
V gene: TRBV7-6; D gene: TRBD2; J gene: TRBJ2-5; clone size: .; CDR3 DNA: TGTGCCAGCAGCTTTAGCATTTTGCGGACTAGCGGGGCCCAAGAGACCCAGTACTTC; CDR3 protein: CASSFSILRTSGAQETQYF
V gene: TRBV4-1; D gene: .; J gene: TRBJ2-1; clone size: .; CDR3 DNA: TGCGCCAGCAGCCAAGACCCCTATTACAATGAGCAGTTCTTC; CDR3 protein: CASSQDPYYNEQFF
V gene: TRBV2; D gene: TRBD1; J gene: TRBJ1-1; clone size: .; CDR3 DNA: TGTGCCAGCCGCCGACAGGGTGGGGGAGGGACTGAAGCTTTCTTT; CDR3 protein: CASRRQGGGGTEAFF
V gene: TRBV19; D gene: .; J gene: TRBJ2-3; clone size: .; CDR3 DNA: TGTGCCAGTAGTATAGATTGGGATTCGTCGGATACGCAGTATTTT; CDR3 protein: CASSIDWDSSDTQYF
V gene: TRBV18; D gene: .; J gene: TRBJ2-5; clone size: .; CDR3 DNA: TGTGCCAGCTCACCAGGGACGGAGGAGACCCAGTACTTC; CDR3 protein: CASSPGTEETQYF
V gene: TRBV19; D gene: .; J gene: TRBJ1-2; clone size: .; CDR3 DNA: TGTGCCAGTAGGAAAGCCGGAAGCTATGGCTACACCTTC; CDR3 protein: CASRKAGSYGYTF
V gene: TRBV28; D gene: TRBD2; J gene: TRBJ2-2; clone size: .; CDR3 DNA: TGTGCCAGCAGTTTAGAGGGACTACCTATCGGGGAGCTGTTTTTT; CDR3 protein: CASSLEGLPIGELFF
V gene: TRBV12-5; D gene: TRBD2; J gene: TRBJ2-5; clone size: .; CDR3 DNA: TGTGCTAGTGGATCCGGGACTAGCGGCCAACAAGAGACCCAGTACTTC; CDR3 protein: CASGSGTSGQQETQYF
V gene: TRBV29-1; D gene: .; J gene: TRBJ2-1; clone size: .; CDR3 DNA: TGCAGCGTTCGATTGGGCTACAATGAGCAGTTCTTC; CDR3 protein: CSVRLGYNEQFF
V gene: TRBV5-3; D gene: TRBD1; J gene: TRBJ2-5; clone size: .; CDR3 DNA: TGTGCCAGAAGGTTGGACAGGGGTCAAGAGACCCAGTACTTC; CDR3 protein: CARRLDRGQETQYF
V gene: TRBV2; D gene: .; J gene: TRBJ2-2; clone size: .; CDR3 DNA: TGTGCCAGCAGTGTCCCGGGAAATACACGCCCGGGGGAGCTGTTTTTT; CDR3 protein: CASSVPGNTRPGELFF
V gene: TRBV5-1; D gene: TRBD2; J gene: TRBJ2-3; clone size: .; CDR3 DNA: TGCGCCAGCAGCCCACGACTAGCGGGTCCCACAGATACGCAGTATTTT; CDR3 protein: CASSPRLAGPTDTQYF
V gene: TRBV7-7; D gene: .; J gene: TRBJ2-1; clone size: .; CDR3 DNA: TGTGCCAGCAGCAGGAGCTCCTACAATGAGCAGTTCTTC; CDR3 protein: CASSRSSYNEQFF
V gene: TRBV5-1; D gene: .; J gene: TRBJ2-1; clone size: .; CDR3 DNA: TGCGCCAGCCCTGTCTCAATATACAATGAGCAGTTCTTC; CDR3 protein: CASPVSIYNEQFF
V gene: TRBV19; D gene: .; J gene: TRBJ2-7; clone size: .; CDR3 DNA: TGTGCCAGTAGTGTGTCCAGGGAATTCGAGCAGTACTTC; CDR3 protein: CASSVSREFEQYF